The 19 T cell receptor beta chains reported below all come from one sample, sequenced in a study of cytomegalovirus exposure and HLA in healthy donors. The PCR used 60 Vbeta and 13 Jbeta primers. The data were produced by immunoSEQ multiplex PCR, yet TCRdb's version contains in-frame clones alone and is incomplete. The sample yields about 160,000 clones, 65% to 85% seen once. Sequencing used PBMCs. These receptors were collected from a male donor in good health and CMV-seronegative.

This rearrangement joins TRBV5-1 to TRBJ2-7; 10 nucleotides line up with TRBD2. This CDR3 has 14 amino acids. V dropped 2 bases and J dropped 3; count of bases not matched to a gene: 2. Per the germline V gene, CDR1 is SGHRS and CDR2 is YFSETQ. The CDR3 reads CASSLAGGGYEQYF. The DNA for the CDR3 is TGCGCCAGCAGCTTAGCGGGAGGGGGCTACGAGCAGTACTTC.

The chain uses TRBV2 and TRBJ1-2, with D perhaps TRBD1 (5 bases). The CDR3 has 14 residues. The V and J ends lost 10 bases and 7 bases respectively, with 22 bases between them. CDR1 SNHLY and CDR2 FYNNEI come from the germline V gene. The CDR3 reads CATQGGGAFSGYTF. CDR3 nucleotide sequence: TGTGCCACCCAAGGCGGGGGTGCCTTCAGTGGCTACACCTTC. The complete variable domain, with remaining parts taken from reference TRBV2 and TRBJ1-2, reads EPEVTQTPSHQVTQMGQEVILRCVPISNHLYFYWYRQILGQKVEFLVSFYNNEISEKSEIFDDQFSVERPDGSNFTLKIRSTKLEDSAMYFCATQGGGAFSGYTFGSGTRLTVV.

This clone was counted only a few times. CDR3 bases: TGTGCCAGCAGCTTTCAAGCGAACACTGAAGCTTTCTTT. Its protein product is CASSFQANTEAFF. This chain joins TRBV7-9 and TRBJ1-1; no clear D gene. Germline V gives CDR1 SEHNR, CDR2 FQNEAQ (reference sequence). The V gene lost 3 bases and the J gene lost 1 base, with 6 bases spanning the gap. The CDR3 spans 13 residues. Based on the CDR3 plus reference TRBV7-9 and TRBJ1-1, the full variable domain is DTGVSQNPRHKITKRGQNVTFRCDPISEHNRLYWYRQTLGQGPEFLTYFQNEAQLEKSRLLSDRFSAERPKGSFSTLEIQRTEQGDSAMYLCASSFQANTEAFFGQGTRLTVV.

This clone has only one observation. One end of the junction fails to match germline, which may point to a read error. CDR3 DNA: TGCGCCAGCAGCCAACTAGCGGGAAGGACCGGGGAGCTGCTTTTT. Translating gives CASSQLAGRTGELLF. The rearrangement uses TRBV4-3 and TRBJ2-2, with TRBD2 matching over 9 bases. The germline gives CDR1 LGHNA, CDR2 YSLEER. This CDR3 comprises 15 residues.

This clone was seen only a few times. The chain couples TRBV6-5 to TRBJ2-7; a weak D match, TRBD2 (6 bases). The CDR3 is 15 residues long. The ends were cut back, 5 bases at V and 7 bases at J, with 21 bases in the middle. Germline loops: CDR1 MNHEY, CDR2 SVGAGI. CDR3 DNA sequence: TGTGCCAGCAGTCACTTAAGCGGGTCCCCTGAAGAGCAGTACTTC. Translated: CASSHLSGSPEEQYF.

This clone was seen more than once but under ten times. The chain recombines TRBV7-6 with TRBJ1-1; no reliable D call. Germline V gives CDR1 SGHVS, CDR2 FNYEAQ. V was shortened by 5 bases and J by 2 bases, with 9 bases between the two germline ends. This CDR3 comprises 13 residues. CDR3 DNA sequence: TGTGCCAGCAGCATAAGTACAAACACTGAAGCTTTCTTT. Protein sequence: CASSISTNTEAFF.

The chain links TRBV5-1 to TRBJ1-2; TRBD1 agrees at 9 bases. The V gene end was trimmed by 5 bases and the J gene end by 5 bases; junction bases not matched to a gene: 7. The germline V gene encodes CDR1 SGHRS and CDR2 YFSETQ. The CDR3 length is 14 residues. Here the CDR3 reads CASRQTGGKYGYTF. The CDR3 nucleotides are TGCGCCAGCAGGCAAACAGGGGGCAAATATGGCTACACCTTC.

The gene calls are TRBV6-5 and TRBJ2-1, with a weak D call TRBD2 (5 bases). Germline assignment: CDR1 MNHEY and CDR2 SVGAGI. The CDR3 contains 13 residues. V was trimmed by 0 bases and J by 6 bases, leaving 6 bases between them. The CDR3 DNA reads as TGTGCCAGCAGTTACTCTCGGGGCAATGAGCAGTTCTTC. Residues: CASSYSRGNEQFF.

The J gene is TRBJ2-2, the V gene TRBV5-1, with 9 nucleotides matching TRBD2. With V trimmed by 4 bases and J by 0 bases, 7 bases remained unmatched. Germline CDR1 is SGHRS and CDR2 is YFSETQ. CDR3 size: 17 residues. CDR3 sequence: CASSRYSGGANTGELFF. CDR3 in DNA: TGCGCCAGCAGCAGATATAGCGGGGGCGCGAACACCGGGGAGCTGTTTTTT.

The chain recombines TRBV9 with TRBJ2-3; the match to TRBD2 covers 9 bases. Germline CDR1 SGDLS, CDR2 YYNGEE. V lost 4 bases, J lost 0 bases, and 12 bases stayed unmatched. The CDR3 has 18 residues. CDR3 residues: CASSSPRERGVSTDTQYF. The CDR3 DNA sequence: TGTGCCAGCAGCTCCCCGAGGGAGCGGGGGGTAAGCACAGATACGCAGTATTTT.

This chain connects TRBV27 to TRBJ1-2; 9 nucleotides agree with TRBD1. The V segment lost 5 bases and the J segment 6 bases; nucleotides outside the gene matches: 16. The CDR3 totals 17 residues. Looked up from germline, CDR1 is MNHEY and CDR2 is SMNVEV (reference sequence). The CDR3 nucleotides read TGTGCCAGCAGTCCCGTCCTTTTACAGGGGGCGAGAGATGGCTACACCTTC. This encodes CASSPVLLQGARDGYTF.

The genes are TRBV28 and TRBJ2-2, with D perhaps TRBD1 (6 bases). Germline V gives CDR1 MDHEN, CDR2 SYDVKM. The CDR3 spans 13 residues. The V gene lost 3 bases and the J gene lost 9 bases, with 11 bases spanning the gap. CDR3 sequence: CASSFLRGRELFF. CDR3 in DNA: TGTGCCAGCAGTTTTCTCAGGGGACGGGAGCTGTTTTTT.

The V call is TRBV19, the J call TRBJ2-5; 13 positions agree with TRBD2. Germline V CDR1 and CDR2: LNHDA, SQIVND (reference sequence). This CDR3 contains 16 residues. The V gene end was trimmed by 4 bases and the J gene end by 3 bases; junction bases not matched to a gene: 5. CDR3 amino acids: CASSTRTSGGKETQYF. DNA of the CDR3: TGTGCCAGTAGTACCAGGACTAGCGGGGGAAAAGAGACCCAGTACTTC.

The J gene is TRBJ1-1, the V gene TRBV5-7; maybe TRBD1 (5 bases). TRBV5-7 has ORF status, its function being uncertain. V shed 2 bases and J shed 2 bases, with 13 bases lying between them. The CDR3 runs to 15 residues. The CDR3 DNA follows: TGTGCCAGCAGCTTATCTCTTCAGGGAAACACTGAAGCTTTCTTT. This gives the protein CASSLSLQGNTEAFF.

This clone was recorded a few times. The V and J genes are TRBV5-1 and TRBJ1-1; a possible D gene is TRBD1 (6 bases). CDR1 and CDR2 (germline): SGHRS, YFSETQ. V lost 3 bases, J lost 1 base, and 10 bases lay in between. The CDR3 has 14 amino acids. CDR3 in amino acids: CASSYQTGNTEAFF. CDR3 nucleotides: TGCGCCAGCAGCTATCAGACAGGGAACACTGAAGCTTTCTTT.

The gene calls are TRBV27 and TRBJ2-7, with 10 bases matching TRBD2. The CDR3 sequence is 12 residues long. CDR1 and CDR2 (germline): MNHEY, SMNVEV (reference sequence). J lost 8 bases, V lost 6 bases, and 4 bases had no gene match. CDR3 residues: CASREGLAKQYF. In DNA form, the CDR3 reads TGTGCCAGCAGGGAGGGACTAGCGAAGCAGTACTTC.

This chain's CDR3 is CSVRQGSSYEQYF. CDR3 sequence (DNA): TGCAGCGTTAGGCAGGGTAGCTCCTACGAGCAGTACTTC. The chain combines TRBV29-1 with TRBJ2-7, with a weak D call TRBD1 (5 bases). With 5 bases removed from V and 0 bases from J, the gap between germline ends came to 11 bases. This CDR3 is 13 amino acids long. Germline CDR1 is SQVTM and CDR2 is ANQGSEA.

The rearrangement links TRBV7-8 to TRBJ1-5; the match to TRBD1 covers 10 bases. V was pared by 3 bases and J by 3 bases, with 5 bases of the junction left unmatched. Looked up from germline, CDR1 is SGHVS and CDR2 is FQNEAQ. CDR3 size: 16 residues. CDR3 coding DNA: TGTGCCAGCAGCTTTGGGGACAGGGGATCCAATCAGCCCCAGCATTTT. Translating it yields CASSFGDRGSNQPQHF. Based on the CDR3 plus reference TRBV7-8 and TRBJ1-5, the full variable domain is GAGVSQSPRYKVAKRGQDVALRCDPISGHVSLFWYQQALGQGPEFLTYFQNEAQLDKSGLPSDRFFAERPEGSVSTLKIQRTQQEDSAVYLCASSFGDRGSNQPQHFGDGTRLSIL.

CDR3 sequence: CAWSLRTRKAFF. In DNA, the CDR3 is TGTGCCTGGAGCCTCCGGACTAGGAAAGCTTTCTTT. This rearrangement joins TRBV30 to TRBJ1-1; no clear D. CDR1 and CDR2 (germline): GTSNPN, SVGIG (reference sequence). The CDR3 is made up of 12 amino acids. V was shortened by 3 bases and J by 9 bases, with 14 bases between the two germline ends. Together with reference TRBV30 and TRBJ1-1, the CDR3 gives the full variable domain: SQTIHQWPATLVQPVGSPLSLECTVEGTSNPNLYWYRQAAGRGLQLLFYSVGIGQISSEVPQNLSASRPQDRQFILSSKKLLLSDSGFYLCAWSLRTRKAFFGQGTRLTVV.